These 10 T cell receptor beta chains came from one sample sequenced in a study of cytomegalovirus exposure and HLA in healthy donors (dated by TCRdb to the late 2010s). Library preparation employed the immunoSEQ multiplex PCR assay. The multiplex PCR relied on a mix of 60 forward primers for TCR Vbeta segments and 13 reverse primers for TCR Jbeta segments. TCRdb carries this immuneACCESS record with in-frame sequences only. Its versions omit some clonotypes, under half of them owing to an unresolved V gene in the studies checked, with the rest unexplained. Recorded for this sample are about 140,000 clones; around 80% of them occurred a single time. The ten top clones hold over 1.5% of the sample. The specimen was PBMCs. These TCRs come from a man aged 35 to 55 in good health and CMV-seronegative.

This clone was counted a single time. The chain employs TRBV5-1 and TRBJ2-7; 9 nucleotides line up with TRBD1. The CDR3 sequence is 14 residues long. V lost 4 bases, J lost 2 bases, and 4 bases stayed unmatched. Germline assignment: CDR1 SGHRS and CDR2 YFSETQ. CDR3 region: CASSTGDRAYEQYF. In DNA form, the CDR3 reads TGCGCCAGCAGCACCGGGGACAGGGCCTACGAGCAGTACTTC.

This chain joins TRBV19 and TRBJ1-1; 7 nucleotides align to TRBD1. Losses at the gene ends were 0 bases for V and 4 bases for J; bases not matched to a gene: 8. Germline V gene data show CDR1 as LNHDA and CDR2 as SQIVND (reference sequence). The CDR3 covers 16 residues. The CDR3 is CASSIDPDRPSTEAFF. CDR3 nucleotides: TGTGCCAGTAGTATAGATCCGGACAGGCCAAGCACTGAAGCTTTCTTT. The variable domain in full, completed from reference TRBV19 and TRBJ1-1, reads DGGITQSPKYLFRKEGQNVTLSCEQNLNHDAMYWYRQDPGQGLRLIYYSQIVNDFQKGDIAEGYSVSREKKESFPLTVTSAQKNPTAFYLCASSIDPDRPSTEAFFGQGTRLTVV.

This clone was observed a handful of times. Germline and junction disagree at one end, which may indicate a read error. The genes are TRBV7-7 and TRBJ1-6; 8 bases map to TRBD1. CDR3 length: 16 amino acids. CDR1 and CDR2 from the germline V gene are SSHAT and FNYEAQ (reference sequence). This CDR3 reads CASSYYLGQGNTPLHF. The CDR3, as DNA: TGTGCCAGCAGCTATTACCTCGGACAGGGTAATACACCCCTCCACTTT.

In this sample, this clone turned up once. The V gene is TRBV21-1, the J gene TRBJ2-7; the DNA was not compared with TRBD1, the D call given in the table. TRBV21-1 is a recognized pseudogene. The CDR3 covers 14 residues. Here the CDR3 DNA reads TGTGCCAGCAGCAAAGTCGCCAGGGTCTACGAGCAGTACTTC. It codes for CASSKVARVYEQYF.

This clone was detected once. V gene TRBV16 combines with J gene TRBJ1-2, with 9 nucleotides matching TRBD1. Per the germline V gene, CDR1 is KGHSY and CDR2 is FQNENV. Trimming took 6 bases from V and 10 from J; bases not matched to a gene: 6. The CDR3 totals 12 residues. The CDR3 sequence: CASSQQGAVYTF. The CDR3 DNA follows: TGTGCCAGCAGTCAACAGGGGGCCGTCTACACCTTC.

The gene calls are TRBV4-1 and TRBJ2-3; TRBD2 matches 12 bases. Germline values: CDR1 MGHRA, CDR2 YSYEKL. This CDR3 is 16 amino acids long. Trimming took 0 bases from V and 6 from J; bases not matched to a gene: 4. The CDR3: CASSQDLAGGPDTQYF. The CDR3 DNA is TGCGCCAGCAGCCAAGATCTAGCGGGGGGGCCCGATACGCAGTATTTT.

The V call is TRBV27, the J call TRBJ2-7, with D possibly TRBD1 on 6 matching bases. Between the trimmed V and J ends, which lost 5 bases and 3 bases, there was a span of 11 bases. This CDR3 comprises 13 residues. From germline, CDR1 is MNHEY and CDR2 SMNVEV (reference sequence). DNA of the CDR3: TGTGCCAGCAGTCCTAACAGGGACTACGAGCAGTACTTC. It is translated as CASSPNRDYEQYF.

This clone was found a few times. This chain joins TRBV25-1 and TRBJ1-6; TRBD1 is a possible D gene (6 bases). Germline V CDR1 and CDR2: MGHDK, SYGVNS. V lost 8 bases and J lost 4, with 15 bases in between. This CDR3 has 15 residues. The CDR3 sequence: CASQITGQYNSPLHF. CDR3 sequence (DNA): TGTGCCAGCCAAATTACAGGGCAGTATAATTCACCCCTCCACTTT.

This chain uses TRBV4-1 with TRBJ2-7, with 10 bases fitting TRBD1. V trimming: 0 bases; J trimming: 1 base; junction bases outside the gene matches: 3. CDR3 length equals 16 residues. The germline gives CDR1 MGHRA, CDR2 YSYEKL. The CDR3, as DNA: TGCGCCAGCAGCCAAGATCTGGGACAGGGGTCCTACGAGCAGTACTTC. Its protein is CASSQDLGQGSYEQYF.

There are a few counts of this clone. The chain combines TRBV30 with TRBJ2-3; D is unresolved. The CDR3 sequence is 13 residues long. The ends were cut back, 0 bases at V and 6 bases at J, with 10 bases in the middle. Per the germline V gene, CDR1 is GTSNPN and CDR2 is SVGIG (reference sequence). In DNA form, the CDR3 reads TGTGCCTGGAGTGTGAGCCGGTTGGATACGCAGTATTTT. Translating gives CAWSVSRLDTQYF.